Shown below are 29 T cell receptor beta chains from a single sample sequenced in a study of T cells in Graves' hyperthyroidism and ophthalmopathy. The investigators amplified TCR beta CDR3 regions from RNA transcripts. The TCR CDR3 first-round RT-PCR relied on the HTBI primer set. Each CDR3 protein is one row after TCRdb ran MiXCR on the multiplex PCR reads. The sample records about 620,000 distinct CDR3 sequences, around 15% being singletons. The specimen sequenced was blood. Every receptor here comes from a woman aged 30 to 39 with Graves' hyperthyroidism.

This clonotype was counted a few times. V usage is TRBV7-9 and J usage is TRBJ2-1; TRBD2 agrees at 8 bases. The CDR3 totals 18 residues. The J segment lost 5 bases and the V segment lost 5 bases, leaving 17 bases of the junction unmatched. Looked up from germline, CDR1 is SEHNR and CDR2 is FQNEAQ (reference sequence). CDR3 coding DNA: TGTGCCAGCAGCCAACGGAAATTGGGGCTAGCGGGTAACAATGAGCAGTTCTTC. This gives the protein CASSQRKLGLAGNNEQFF.

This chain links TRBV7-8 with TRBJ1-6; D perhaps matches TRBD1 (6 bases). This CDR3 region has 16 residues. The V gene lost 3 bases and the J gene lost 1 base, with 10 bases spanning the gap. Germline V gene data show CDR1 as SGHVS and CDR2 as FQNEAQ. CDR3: CASSLGARSYNSPLHF. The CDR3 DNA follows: TGTGCCAGCAGCTTGGGGGCGCGATCCTATAATTCACCCCTCCACTTT.

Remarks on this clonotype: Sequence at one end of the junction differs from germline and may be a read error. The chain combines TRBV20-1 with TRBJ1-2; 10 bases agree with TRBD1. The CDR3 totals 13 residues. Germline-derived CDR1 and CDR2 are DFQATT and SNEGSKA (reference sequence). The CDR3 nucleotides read TGCAGTGCTGGAGACAGGGGGCCTTATGGCTACACCTTC. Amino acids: CSAGDRGPYGYTF.

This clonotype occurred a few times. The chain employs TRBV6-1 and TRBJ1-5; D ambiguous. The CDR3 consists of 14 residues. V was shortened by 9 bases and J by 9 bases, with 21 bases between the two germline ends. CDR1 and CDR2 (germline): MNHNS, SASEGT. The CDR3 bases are TGTGCCAGTTTTGCGAACAGCCGCCCCGGGCCCCAGCATTTT. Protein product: CASFANSRPGPQHF.

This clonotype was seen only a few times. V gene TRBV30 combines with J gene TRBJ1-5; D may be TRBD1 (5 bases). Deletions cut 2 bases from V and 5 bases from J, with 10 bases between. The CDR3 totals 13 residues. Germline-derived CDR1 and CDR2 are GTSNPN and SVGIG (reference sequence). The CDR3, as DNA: TGTGCCTGGAGTATAAGGGGCGATCAGCCCCAGCATTTT. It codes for CAWSIRGDQPQHF.

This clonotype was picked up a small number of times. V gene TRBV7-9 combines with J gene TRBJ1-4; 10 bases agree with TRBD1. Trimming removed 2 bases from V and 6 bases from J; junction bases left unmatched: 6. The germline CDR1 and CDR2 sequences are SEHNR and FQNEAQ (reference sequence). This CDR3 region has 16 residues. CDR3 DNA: TGTGCCAGCAGCTTAAGCGTCGGGACAGGGGATGAAAAACTGTTTTTT. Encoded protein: CASSLSVGTGDEKLFF.

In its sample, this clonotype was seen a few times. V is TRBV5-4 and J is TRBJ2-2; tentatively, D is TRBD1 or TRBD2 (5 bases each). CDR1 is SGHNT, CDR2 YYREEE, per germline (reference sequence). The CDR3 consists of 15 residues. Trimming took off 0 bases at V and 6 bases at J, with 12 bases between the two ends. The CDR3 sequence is CASSLEGTWSGELFF. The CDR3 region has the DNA TGTGCCAGCAGCTTGGAGGGGACCTGGTCCGGGGAGCTGTTTTTT.

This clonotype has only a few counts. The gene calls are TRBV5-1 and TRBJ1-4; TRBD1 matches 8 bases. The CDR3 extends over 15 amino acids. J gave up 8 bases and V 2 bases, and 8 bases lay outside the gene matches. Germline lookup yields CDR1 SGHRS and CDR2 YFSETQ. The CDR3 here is CASSFGQGGNEKLFF. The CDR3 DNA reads TGCGCCAGCAGCTTTGGACAGGGAGGAAACGAAAAACTGTTTTTT.

This CDR3 is CSQLSGNNEQFF. The CDR3 nucleotides are TGCAGCCAACTAAGCGGCAACAATGAGCAGTTCTTC. The rearrangement uses TRBV29-1 and TRBJ2-1; weak D call: TRBD2 (5 bases). The ends were cut back, 8 bases at V and 5 bases at J, with 13 bases in the middle. Germline V lookup: CDR1 SQVTM, CDR2 ANQGSEA. This CDR3 comprises 12 residues.

The CDR3 here is CATSDSNSGNYNEQFF. The CDR3 nucleotides read TGTGCCACCAGTGATTCTAATAGCGGGAACTACAATGAGCAGTTCTTC. The chain joins TRBV24-1 to TRBJ2-1; the match to TRBD2 covers 8 bases. J lost 3 bases, V lost 2 bases, and 5 bases had no gene match. Germline lookup yields CDR1 KGHDR and CDR2 SFDVKD. The CDR3 is 16 amino acids.

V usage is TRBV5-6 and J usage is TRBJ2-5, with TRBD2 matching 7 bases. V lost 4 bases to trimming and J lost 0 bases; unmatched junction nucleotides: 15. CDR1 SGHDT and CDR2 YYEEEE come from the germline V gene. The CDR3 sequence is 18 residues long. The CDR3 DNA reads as TGTGCCAGCAGCCTTCTCTCGCGGGAGTGGCTGTACCAAGAGACCCAGTACTTC. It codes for CASSLLSREWLYQETQYF.

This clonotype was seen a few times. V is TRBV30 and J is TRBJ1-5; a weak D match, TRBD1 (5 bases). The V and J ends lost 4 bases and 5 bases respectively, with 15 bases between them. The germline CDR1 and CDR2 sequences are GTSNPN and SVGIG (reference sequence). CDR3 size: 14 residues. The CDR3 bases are TGTGCCTGGAATTCGGGGGGTTTGGATCAGCCCCAGCATTTT. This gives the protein CAWNSGGLDQPQHF.

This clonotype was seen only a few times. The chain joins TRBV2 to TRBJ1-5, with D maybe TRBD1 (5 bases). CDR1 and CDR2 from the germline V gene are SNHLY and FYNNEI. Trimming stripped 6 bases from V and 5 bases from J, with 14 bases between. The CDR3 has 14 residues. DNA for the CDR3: TGTGCCAGCAGCGGGACTGGTAATTATCAGCCCCAGCATTTT. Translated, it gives CASSGTGNYQPQHF.

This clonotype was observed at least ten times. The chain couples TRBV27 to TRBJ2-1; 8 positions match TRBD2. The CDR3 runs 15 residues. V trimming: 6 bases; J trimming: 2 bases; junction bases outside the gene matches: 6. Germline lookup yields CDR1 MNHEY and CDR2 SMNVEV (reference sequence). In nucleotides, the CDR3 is TGTGCCAGCAGCCTTAGCGGGGTTCCCTACAATGAGCAGTTCTTC. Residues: CASSLSGVPYNEQFF.

The CDR3 DNA sequence: TGCAGTGCTAACTCACGGGACCCACAAAAAGAGACCCAGTACTTC. It codes for CSANSRDPQKETQYF. V usage is TRBV20-1 and J usage is TRBJ2-5, with D possibly being TRBD1 or TRBD2 (5 bases each). Per the germline V gene, CDR1 is DFQATT and CDR2 is SNEGSKA (reference sequence). V lost 4 bases and J lost 3, with 18 bases in between. The CDR3 loop spans 15 amino acids.

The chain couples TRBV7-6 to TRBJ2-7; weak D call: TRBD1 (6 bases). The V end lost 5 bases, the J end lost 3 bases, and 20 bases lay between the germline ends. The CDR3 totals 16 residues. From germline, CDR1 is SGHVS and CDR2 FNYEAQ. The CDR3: CASSPPPGHPYYEQYF. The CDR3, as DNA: TGTGCCAGCAGCCCCCCTCCGGGACATCCTTACTACGAGCAGTACTTC.

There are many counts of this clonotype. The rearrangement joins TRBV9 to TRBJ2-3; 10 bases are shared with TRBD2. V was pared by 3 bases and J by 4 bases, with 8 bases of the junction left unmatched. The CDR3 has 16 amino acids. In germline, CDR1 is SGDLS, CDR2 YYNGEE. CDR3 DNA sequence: TGTGCCAGCAGCGCGCGGAGCGGGAGGGATGCAGATACGCAGTATTTT. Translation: CASSARSGRDADTQYF.

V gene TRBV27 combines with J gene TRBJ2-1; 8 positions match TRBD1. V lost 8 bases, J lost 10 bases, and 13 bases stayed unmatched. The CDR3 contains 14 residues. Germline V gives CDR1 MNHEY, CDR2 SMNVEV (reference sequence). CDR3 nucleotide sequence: TGTGCCAGCTCACCTGGAACAGGGGGAATGGAGCAGTTCTTC. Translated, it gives CASSPGTGGMEQFF.

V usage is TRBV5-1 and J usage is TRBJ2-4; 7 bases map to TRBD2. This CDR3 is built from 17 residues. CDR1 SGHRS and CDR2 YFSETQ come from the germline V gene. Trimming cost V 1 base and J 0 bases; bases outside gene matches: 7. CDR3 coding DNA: TGCGCCAGCAGCTTGAGGGCAGGGAGGGGAGCCAAAAACATTCAGTACTTC. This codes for CASSLRAGRGAKNIQYF.

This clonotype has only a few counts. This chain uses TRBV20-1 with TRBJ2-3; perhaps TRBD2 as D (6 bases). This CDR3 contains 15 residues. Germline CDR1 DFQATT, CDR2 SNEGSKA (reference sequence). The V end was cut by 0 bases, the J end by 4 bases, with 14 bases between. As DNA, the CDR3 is TGCAGTGCTAGAGATCGGATGGCGGGGCCAGATACGCAGTATTTT. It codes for CSARDRMAGPDTQYF.

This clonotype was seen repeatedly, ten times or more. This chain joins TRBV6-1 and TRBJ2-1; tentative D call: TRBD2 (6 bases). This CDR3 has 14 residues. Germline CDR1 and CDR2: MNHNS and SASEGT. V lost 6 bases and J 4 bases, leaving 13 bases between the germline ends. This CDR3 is CASSAASAYNEQFF. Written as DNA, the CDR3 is TGTGCCAGCAGCGCGGCTAGCGCGTACAATGAGCAGTTCTTC.

The CDR3 DNA sequence: TGTGCCAGCAGTTTAGTATACAAGACTGAAGCTTTCTTT. Translation gives CASSLVYKTEAFF. V is TRBV28 and J is TRBJ1-1; D is unclear. Looked up from germline, CDR1 is MDHEN and CDR2 is SYDVKM. The CDR3 has 13 residues. V lost 2 bases and J lost 5, with 9 bases in between.

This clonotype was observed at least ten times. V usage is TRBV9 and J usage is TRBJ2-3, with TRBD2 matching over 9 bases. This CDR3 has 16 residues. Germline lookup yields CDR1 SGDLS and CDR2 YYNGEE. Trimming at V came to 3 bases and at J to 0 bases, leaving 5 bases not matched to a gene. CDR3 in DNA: TGTGCCAGCAGCGGATTGACTAGCGGAAGCACAGATACGCAGTATTTT. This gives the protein CASSGLTSGSTDTQYF. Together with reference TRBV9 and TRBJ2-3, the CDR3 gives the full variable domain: DSGVTQTPKHLITATGQRVTLRCSPRSGDLSVYWYQQSLDQGLQFLIQYYNGEERAKGNILERFSAQQFPDLHSELNLSSLELGDSALYFCASSGLTSGSTDTQYFGPGTRLTVL.

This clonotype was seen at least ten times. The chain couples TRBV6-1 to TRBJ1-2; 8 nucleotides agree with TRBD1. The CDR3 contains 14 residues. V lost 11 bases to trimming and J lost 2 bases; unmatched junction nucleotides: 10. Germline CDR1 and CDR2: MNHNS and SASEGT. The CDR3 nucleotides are TGTGCCGGTAGTCGGGACAGGTCAAACTATGGCTACACCTTC. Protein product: CAGSRDRSNYGYTF.

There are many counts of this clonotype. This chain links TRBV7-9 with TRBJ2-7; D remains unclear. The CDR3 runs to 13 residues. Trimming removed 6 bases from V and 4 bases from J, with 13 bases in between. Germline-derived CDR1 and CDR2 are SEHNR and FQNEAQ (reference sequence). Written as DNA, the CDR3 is TGTGCCAGCAGTATTCTACCAGAGTACGAGCAGTACTTC. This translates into CASSILPEYEQYF.

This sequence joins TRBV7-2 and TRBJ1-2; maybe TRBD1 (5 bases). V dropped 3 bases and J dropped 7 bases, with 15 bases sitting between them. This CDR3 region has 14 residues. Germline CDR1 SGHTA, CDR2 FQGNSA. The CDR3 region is CASSFGTSGFGYTF. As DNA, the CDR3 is TGTGCCAGCAGCTTCGGGACCTCGGGTTTTGGCTACACCTTC.

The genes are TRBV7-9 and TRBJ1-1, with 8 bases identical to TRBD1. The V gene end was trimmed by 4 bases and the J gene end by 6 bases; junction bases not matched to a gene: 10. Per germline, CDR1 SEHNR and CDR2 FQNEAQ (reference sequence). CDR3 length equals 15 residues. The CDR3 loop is CASSSWARGPPEAFF. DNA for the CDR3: TGTGCCAGCAGCTCATGGGCCAGGGGGCCTCCTGAAGCTTTCTTT.

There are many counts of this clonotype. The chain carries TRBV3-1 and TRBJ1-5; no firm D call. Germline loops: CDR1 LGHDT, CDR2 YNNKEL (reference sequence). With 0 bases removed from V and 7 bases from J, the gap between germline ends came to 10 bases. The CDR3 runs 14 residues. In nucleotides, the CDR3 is TGTGCCAGCAGCCAAGATCAGACTCCCCAGCCCCAGCATTTT. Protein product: CASSQDQTPQPQHF.

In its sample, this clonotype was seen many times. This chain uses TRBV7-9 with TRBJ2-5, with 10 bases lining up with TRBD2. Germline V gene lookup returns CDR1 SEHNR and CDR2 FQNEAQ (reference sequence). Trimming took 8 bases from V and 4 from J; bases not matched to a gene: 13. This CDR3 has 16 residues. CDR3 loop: CASGPHSGRYIETQYF. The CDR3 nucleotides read TGTGCCAGCGGACCACATAGCGGGAGGTATATAGAGACCCAGTACTTC. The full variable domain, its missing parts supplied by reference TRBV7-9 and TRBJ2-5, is DTGVSQNPRHKITKRGQNVTFRCDPISEHNRLYWYRQTLGQGPEFLTYFQNEAQLEKSRLLSDRFSAERPKGSFSTLEIQRTEQGDSAMYLCASGPHSGRYIETQYFGPGTRLLVL.